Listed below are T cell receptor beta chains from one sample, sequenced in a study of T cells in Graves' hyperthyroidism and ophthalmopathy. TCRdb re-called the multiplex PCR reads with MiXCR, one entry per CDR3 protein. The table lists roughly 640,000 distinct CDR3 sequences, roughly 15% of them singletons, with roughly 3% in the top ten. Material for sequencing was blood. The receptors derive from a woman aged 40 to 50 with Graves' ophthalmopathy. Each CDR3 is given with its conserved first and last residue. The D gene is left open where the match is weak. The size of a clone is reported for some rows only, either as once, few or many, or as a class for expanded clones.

CDR3: CASSFSSRQREWNEQFF
DNA: TGTGCCAGCAGTTTTTCGAGTCGCCAGCGGGAGTGGAATGAGCAGTTCTTC
D: TRBD2
J: TRBJ2-1
V: TRBV12-3/TRBV12-4
size: few

CDR3: CASSLGRSSGNTIYF
DNA: TGTGCCAGCTCCCTCGGACGGTCCTCTGGAAACACCATATATTTT
D: -
J: TRBJ1-3
V: TRBV18
size: -

CDR3: CAWTTGSSGAGELFF
DNA: TGTGCCTGGACCACGGGCTCCTCCGGGGCCGGGGAGCTGTTTTTT
D: -
J: TRBJ2-2
V: TRBV30
size: many

CDR3: CASSFVGSRYGYTF
DNA: TGTGCCAGCAGTTTTGTAGGTTCGAGGTATGGCTACACCTTC
D: -
J: TRBJ1-2
V: TRBV28
size: -

CDR3: CASSQMGTGAGTEAFF
DNA: TGTGCCAGCAGCCAAATGGGGACAGGGGCCGGGACTGAAGCTTTCTTT
D: TRBD1
J: TRBJ1-1
V: TRBV7-3
size: -

CDR3: CSASSGTGVYNSPLHF
DNA: TGCAGTGCGTCTTCCGGGACAGGGGTTTATAATTCACCCCTCCACTTT
D: TRBD1
J: TRBJ1-6
V: TRBV20-1
size: few

CDR3: CASRGGPTDTQYF
DNA: TGTGCCAGCAGGGGAGGTCCCACAGATACGCAGTATTTT
D: -
J: TRBJ2-3
V: TRBV3-1
size: many

CDR3: CASSDSGSLRTDTQYF
DNA: TGTGCCAGCAGTGATAGCGGGAGTCTGAGGACAGATACGCAGTATTTT
D: TRBD2
J: TRBJ2-3
V: TRBV11-2
size: -

CDR3: CSATHRRRGHNEQFF
DNA: TGCAGTGCCACCCACCGCCGAAGGGGACACAATGAGCAGTTCTTC
D: -
J: TRBJ2-1
V: TRBV20-1
size: -

CDR3: CASTTGNPLQETQYF
DNA: TGTGCCAGCACAACTGGGAATCCCCTACAAGAGACCCAGTACTTC
D: -
J: TRBJ2-5
V: TRBV9
size: -

CDR3: CATSGQGRGHQETQYF
DNA: TGTGCCACCAGTGGCCAGGGAAGGGGTCACCAAGAGACCCAGTACTTC
D: -
J: TRBJ2-5
V: TRBV24-1
size: few

CDR3: CASSLSSQGGQPQHF
DNA: TGTGCCAGCAGTTTATCTTCGCAGGGTGGTCAGCCCCAGCATTTT
D: -
J: TRBJ1-5
V: TRBV27
size: many

CDR3: CSAPDGTYEQYF
DNA: TGCAGTGCCCCGGACGGAACCTACGAGCAGTACTTC
D: -
J: TRBJ2-7
V: TRBV20-1
size: many

CDR3: CATSRGDLSSGANVLTF
DNA: TGTGCCACCAGCAGGGGGGACCTTTCCTCTGGGGCCAACGTCCTGACTTTC
D: -
J: TRBJ2-6
V: TRBV15
size: few

CDR3: CASSSTGPDTGELFF
DNA: TGTGCCAGCAGTTCCACGGGACCAGACACCGGGGAGCTGTTTTTT
D: -
J: TRBJ2-2
V: TRBV6-1
size: few

CDR3: CASSLGVVNGYTF
DNA: TGTGCCAGCAGTTTAGGGGTAGTAAATGGCTACACCTTC
D: -
J: TRBJ1-2
V: TRBV3-1
size: -

CDR3: CASSFGVAGPRDTQYF
DNA: TGTGCCAGCAGCTTCGGGGTAGCGGGGCCCCGTGATACGCAGTATTTT
D: TRBD2
J: TRBJ2-3
V: TRBV7-6
size: many

CDR3: CASSMGPTGMNTEAFF
DNA: TGTGCCAGTAGTATGGGTCCGACGGGTATGAACACTGAAGCTTTCTTT
D: -
J: TRBJ1-1
V: TRBV19
size: few

CDR3: CAWSSTTGEYF
DNA: TGTGCCTGGAGTTCAACGACAGGGGAGTACTTC
D: TRBD1
J: TRBJ2-5
V: TRBV30
size: many

CDR3: CASSGQLDRYGYTF
DNA: TGTGCCAGTAGCGGACAGTTGGATCGATATGGCTACACCTTC
D: -
J: TRBJ1-2
V: TRBV19
size: -

CDR3: CASSLVPGLAGFYEQYF
DNA: TGTGCCAGCAGTTTGGTCCCGGGACTAGCGGGCTTTTACGAGCAGTACTTC
D: TRBD2
J: TRBJ2-7
V: TRBV28
size: many

CDR3: CASSRHGSGGVNEQFF
DNA: TGTGCCAGCAGCAGACATGGTAGCGGAGGGGTCAATGAGCAGTTCTTC
D: -
J: TRBJ2-1
V: TRBV9
size: few

CDR3: CASSDVAGRETQYF
DNA: TGTGCCAGCAGTGACGTGGCAGGGAGAGAGACCCAGTACTTC
D: -
J: TRBJ2-5
V: TRBV2
size: many

CDR3: CASSAPSLNTGELFF
DNA: TGTGCCAGCAGTGCCCCTAGCTTAAACACCGGGGAGCTGTTTTTT
D: -
J: TRBJ2-2
V: TRBV2
size: -

CDR3: CSGGYSNQPQHF
DNA: TGCAGTGGAGGCTATAGCAATCAGCCCCAGCATTTT
D: -
J: TRBJ1-5
V: TRBV20-1
size: once

CDR3: CASSFLTGPTDTQYF
DNA: TGTGCCAGCAGTTTCTTGACAGGGCCCACAGATACGCAGTATTTT
D: TRBD1
J: TRBJ2-3
V: TRBV27
size: -

CDR3: CAISGTGDGTGELFF
DNA: TGTGCCATCTCTGGGACAGGGGATGGCACCGGGGAGCTGTTTTTT
D: TRBD1
J: TRBJ2-2
V: TRBV10-3
size: -

CDR3: CASSQATLAGLNIQYF
DNA: TGTGCCAGCAGCCAAGCTACTCTAGCGGGCCTAAACATTCAGTACTTC
D: TRBD2
J: TRBJ2-4
V: TRBV3-1
size: -

CDR3: CATSRAPGFGNQPQHF
DNA: TGTGCCACCAGCAGAGCCCCGGGATTCGGAAATCAGCCCCAGCATTTT
D: -
J: TRBJ1-5
V: TRBV15
size: -

CDR3: CASSYGTHYGYTF
DNA: TGTGCCAGCAGTTATGGGACGCACTATGGCTACACCTTC
D: -
J: TRBJ1-2
V: TRBV6-1
size: few

CDR3: CASSMRDRGTALAGNTIYF
DNA: TGCGCCAGCAGCATGAGGGACAGGGGAACGGCTCTTGCTGGAAACACCATATATTTT
D: TRBD1
J: TRBJ1-3
V: TRBV4-1
size: -

CDR3: CASSLHRGEQYF
DNA: TGTGCCAGCAGCCTACACCGGGGCGAGCAGTACTTC
D: -
J: TRBJ2-7
V: TRBV12-3/TRBV12-4
size: many

CDR3: CASSIRPGQGASCTF
DNA: TGTGCCAGCAGCATACGTCCGGGACAGGGGGCGAGCTGCACCTTC
D: TRBD1
J: TRBJ1-2
V: TRBV5-5
size: -

CDR3: CAIRDTDKDEQYF
DNA: TGTGCCATCAGGGATACGGACAAAGACGAGCAGTACTTC
D: -
J: TRBJ2-7
V: TRBV10-3
size: many

CDR3: CATSEASGGATDTQYF
DNA: TGTGCCACCAGTGAAGCAAGCGGGGGGGCTACAGATACGCAGTATTTT
D: TRBD2
J: TRBJ2-3
V: TRBV24-1
size: many

CDR3: CASSQDRALESPYNEQFF
DNA: TGTGCCAGCAGCCAAGATCGAGCTCTGGAAAGCCCCTACAATGAGCAGTTCTTC
D: -
J: TRBJ2-1
V: TRBV4-2
size: few

CDR3: CASSPQGTPLDEQYF
DNA: TGTGCCAGCAGCCCTCAGGGGACCCCTTTGGACGAGCAGTACTTC
D: -
J: TRBJ2-7
V: TRBV3-1
size: -

CDR3: CASSRYLQETQYF
DNA: TGTGCCAGCAGCCGATATCTCCAAGAGACCCAGTACTTC
D: -
J: TRBJ2-5
V: TRBV3-1
size: many

CDR3: CAISSGTSGSSRETQYF
DNA: TGTGCCATCAGCTCCGGGACTAGCGGGAGTAGTCGGGAGACCCAGTACTTC
D: TRBD2
J: TRBJ2-5
V: TRBV10-3
size: many

CDR3: CASSFYLEREGRDTQYF
DNA: TGTGCCAGCAGTTTTTACCTGGAGCGGGAGGGCCGAGATACGCAGTATTTT
D: TRBD2
J: TRBJ2-3
V: TRBV28
size: many

CDR3: CSASTGTF
DNA: TGCAGTGCTTCAACTGGTACCTTC
D: -
J: TRBJ1-2
V: TRBV20-1
size: -

CDR3: CAWSSSANSPLHF
DNA: TGTGCCTGGAGCTCGTCGGCCAATTCACCCCTCCACTTT
D: -
J: TRBJ1-6
V: TRBV30
size: many

CDR3: CASSLVGTVGSGQYF
DNA: TGTGCCAGCAGCTTGGTTGGGACTGTTGGCTCCGGGCAGTACTTC
D: -
J: TRBJ2-7
V: TRBV5-6
size: many

CDR3: CASSGQGLQETQYF
DNA: TGTGCCAGCAGTGGACAGGGGCTCCAAGAGACCCAGTACTTC
D: TRBD1
J: TRBJ2-5
V: TRBV2
size: many

CDR3: CASSGDAGFAEQYF
DNA: TGTGCCAGCAGCGGGGATGCAGGGTTCGCCGAGCAGTACTTC
D: -
J: TRBJ2-7
V: TRBV2
size: -

CDR3: CASSADTPGEAFF
DNA: TGTGCCAGCAGTGCGGACACCCCGGGTGAAGCTTTCTTT
D: -
J: TRBJ1-1
V: TRBV28
size: many

CDR3: CSVDRSMNTEAFF
DNA: TGCAGCGTGGACAGGTCGATGAACACTGAAGCTTTCTTT
D: TRBD1
J: TRBJ1-1
V: TRBV29-1
size: many